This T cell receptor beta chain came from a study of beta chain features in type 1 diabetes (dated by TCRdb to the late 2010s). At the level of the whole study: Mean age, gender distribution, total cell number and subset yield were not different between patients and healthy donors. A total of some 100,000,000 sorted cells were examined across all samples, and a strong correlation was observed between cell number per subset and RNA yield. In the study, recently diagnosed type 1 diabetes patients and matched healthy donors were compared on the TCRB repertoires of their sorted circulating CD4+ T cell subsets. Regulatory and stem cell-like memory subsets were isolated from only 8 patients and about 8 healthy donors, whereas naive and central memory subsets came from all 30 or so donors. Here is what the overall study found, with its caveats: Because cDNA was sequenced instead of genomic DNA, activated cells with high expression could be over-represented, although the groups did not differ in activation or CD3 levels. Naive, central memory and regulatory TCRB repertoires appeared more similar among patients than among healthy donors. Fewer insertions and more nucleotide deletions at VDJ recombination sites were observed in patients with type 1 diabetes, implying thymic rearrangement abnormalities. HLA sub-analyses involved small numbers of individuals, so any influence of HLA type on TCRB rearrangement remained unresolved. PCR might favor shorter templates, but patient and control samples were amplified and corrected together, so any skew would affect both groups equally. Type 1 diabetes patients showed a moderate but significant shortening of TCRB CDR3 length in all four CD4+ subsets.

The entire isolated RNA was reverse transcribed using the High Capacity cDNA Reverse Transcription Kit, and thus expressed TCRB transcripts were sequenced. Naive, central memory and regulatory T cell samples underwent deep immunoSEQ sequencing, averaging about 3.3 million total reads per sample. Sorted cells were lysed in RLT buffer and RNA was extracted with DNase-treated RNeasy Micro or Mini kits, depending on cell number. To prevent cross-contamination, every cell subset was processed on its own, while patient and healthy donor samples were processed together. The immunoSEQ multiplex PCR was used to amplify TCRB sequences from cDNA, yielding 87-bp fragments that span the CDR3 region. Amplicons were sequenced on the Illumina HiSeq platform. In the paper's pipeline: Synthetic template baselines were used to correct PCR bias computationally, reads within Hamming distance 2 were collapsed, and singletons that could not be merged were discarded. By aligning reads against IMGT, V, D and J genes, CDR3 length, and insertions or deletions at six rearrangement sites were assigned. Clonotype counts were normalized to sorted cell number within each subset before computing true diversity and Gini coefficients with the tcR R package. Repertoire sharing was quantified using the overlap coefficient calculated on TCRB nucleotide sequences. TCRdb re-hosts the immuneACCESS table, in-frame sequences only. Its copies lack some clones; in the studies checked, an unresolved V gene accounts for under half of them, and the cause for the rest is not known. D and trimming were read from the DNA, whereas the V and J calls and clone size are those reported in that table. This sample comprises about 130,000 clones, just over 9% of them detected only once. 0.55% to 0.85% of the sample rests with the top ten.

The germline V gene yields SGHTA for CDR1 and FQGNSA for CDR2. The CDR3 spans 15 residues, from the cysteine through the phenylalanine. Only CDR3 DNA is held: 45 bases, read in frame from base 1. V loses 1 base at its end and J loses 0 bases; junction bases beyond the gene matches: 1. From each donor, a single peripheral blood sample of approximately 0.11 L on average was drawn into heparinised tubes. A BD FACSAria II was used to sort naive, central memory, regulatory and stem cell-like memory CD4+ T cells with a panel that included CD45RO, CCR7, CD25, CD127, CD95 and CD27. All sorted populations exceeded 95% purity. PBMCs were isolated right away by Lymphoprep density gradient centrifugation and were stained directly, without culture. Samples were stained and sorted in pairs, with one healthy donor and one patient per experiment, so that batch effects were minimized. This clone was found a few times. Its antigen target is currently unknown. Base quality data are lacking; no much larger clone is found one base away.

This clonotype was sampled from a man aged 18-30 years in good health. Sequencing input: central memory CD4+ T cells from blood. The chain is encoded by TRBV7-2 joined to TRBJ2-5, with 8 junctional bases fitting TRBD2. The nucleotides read TGTGCCAGCAGCTTAGGACTAGCGAACCAAGAGACCCAGTACTTC. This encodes CASSLGLANQETQYF.